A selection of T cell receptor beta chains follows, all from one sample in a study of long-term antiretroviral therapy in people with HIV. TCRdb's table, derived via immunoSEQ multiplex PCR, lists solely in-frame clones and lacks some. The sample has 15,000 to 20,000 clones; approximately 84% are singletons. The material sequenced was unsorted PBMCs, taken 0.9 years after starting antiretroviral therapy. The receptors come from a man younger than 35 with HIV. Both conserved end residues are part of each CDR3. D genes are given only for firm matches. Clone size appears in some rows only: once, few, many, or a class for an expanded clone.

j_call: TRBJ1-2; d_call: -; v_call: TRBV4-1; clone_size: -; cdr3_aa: CASSQGPGEGANVGGYTF; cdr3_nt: TGCGCCAGCAGCCAAGGCCCAGGTGAGGGTGCCAACGTAGGTGGCTACACCTTC
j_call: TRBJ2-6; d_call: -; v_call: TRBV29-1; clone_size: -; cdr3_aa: CSVSSGRSSGANVLTF; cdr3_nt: TGCAGCGTTTCCTCTGGACGTAGCTCTGGGGCCAACGTCCTGACTTTC
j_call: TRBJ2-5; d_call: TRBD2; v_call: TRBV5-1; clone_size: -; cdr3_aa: CAGGGTGGETQYF; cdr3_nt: TGCGCCGGTGGGGGAACGGGAGGTGAGACCCAGTACTTC
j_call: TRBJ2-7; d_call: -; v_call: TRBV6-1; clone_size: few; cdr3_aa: CASSGGFNYEQYF; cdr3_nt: TGTGCCAGCAGTGGGGGTTTTAACTACGAGCAGTACTTC
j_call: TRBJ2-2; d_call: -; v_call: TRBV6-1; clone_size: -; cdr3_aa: CASIPRGGTGELFF; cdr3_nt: TGTGCCAGCATCCCAAGGGGGGGCACCGGGGAGCTGTTTTTT
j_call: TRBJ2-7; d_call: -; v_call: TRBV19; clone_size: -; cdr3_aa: CASSTSTASYEQYF; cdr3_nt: TGTGCCAGTAGTACCTCAACTGCTTCCTACGAGCAGTACTTC
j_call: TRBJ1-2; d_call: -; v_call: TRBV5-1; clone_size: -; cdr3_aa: CASSLGRNYGYTF; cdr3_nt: TGCGCCAGCAGCTTGGGACGGAACTATGGCTACACCTTC
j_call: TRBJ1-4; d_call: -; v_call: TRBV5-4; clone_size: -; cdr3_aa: CASSLEHGGEGKLFF; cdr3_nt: TGTGCCAGCAGCTTGGAACATGGCGGCGAGGGAAAACTGTTTTTT
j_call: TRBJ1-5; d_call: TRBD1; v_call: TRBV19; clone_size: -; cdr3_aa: CASSLRAGGFQPQHF; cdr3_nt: TGTGCCAGTAGTCTCAGGGCAGGGGGATTTCAGCCCCAGCATTTT
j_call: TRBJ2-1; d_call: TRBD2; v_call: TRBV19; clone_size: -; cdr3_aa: CASSIPSGGSDEQFF; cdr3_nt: TGTGCCAGTAGTATTCCTAGCGGGGGGTCGGATGAGCAGTTCTTC
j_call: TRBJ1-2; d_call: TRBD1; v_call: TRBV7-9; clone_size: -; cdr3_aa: CASSLDRGQGAWISYGYTF; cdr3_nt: TGTGCCAGCAGCTTAGATCGCGGACAGGGGGCTTGGATAAGCTATGGCTACACCTTC
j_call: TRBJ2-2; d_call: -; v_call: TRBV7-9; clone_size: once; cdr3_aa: CASSLGGAVAGELFF; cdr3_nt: TGTGCCAGCAGCTTAGGAGGGGCTGTGGCCGGGGAGCTGTTTTTT
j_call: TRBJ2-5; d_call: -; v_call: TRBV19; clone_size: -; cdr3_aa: CASSTAGFSQTQYF; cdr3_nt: TGTGCCAGTAGTACGGCCGGGTTTTCTCAGACCCAGTACTTC
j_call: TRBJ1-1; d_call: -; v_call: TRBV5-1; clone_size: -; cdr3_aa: CASSLDPQVRNTEAFF; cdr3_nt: TGCGCCAGCAGCTTGGACCCACAGGTCCGGAACACTGAAGCTTTCTTT
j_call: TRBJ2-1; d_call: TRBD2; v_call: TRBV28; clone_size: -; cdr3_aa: CASVPLAGGPNEQFF; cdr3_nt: TGTGCCAGCGTACCACTAGCGGGGGGGCCGAATGAGCAGTTCTTC
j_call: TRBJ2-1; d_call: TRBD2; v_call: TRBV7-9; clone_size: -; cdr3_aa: CASSQTSGVYNEQFF; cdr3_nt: TGTGCCAGCAGCCAAACTAGCGGGGTCTACAATGAGCAGTTCTTC
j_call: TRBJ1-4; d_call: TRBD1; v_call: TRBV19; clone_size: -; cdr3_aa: CASSPTGEGKKLFF; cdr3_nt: TGTGCCAGTAGCCCGACAGGGGAAGGTAAAAAACTGTTTTTT
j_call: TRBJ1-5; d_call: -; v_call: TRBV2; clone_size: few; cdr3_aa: CASRDNFSNQPQHF; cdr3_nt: TGTGCCAGCAGGGACAACTTCTCCAATCAGCCCCAGCATTTT
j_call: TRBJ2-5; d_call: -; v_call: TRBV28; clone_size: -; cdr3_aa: CASSFIGAHTKETQYF; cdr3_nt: TGTGCCAGCAGTTTTATCGGGGCCCACACCAAAGAGACCCAGTACTTC
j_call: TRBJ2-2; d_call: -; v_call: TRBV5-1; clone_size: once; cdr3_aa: CASSLVWGLNTGELFF; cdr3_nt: TGCGCCAGCAGCTTGGTGTGGGGGCTCAACACCGGGGAGCTGTTTTTT
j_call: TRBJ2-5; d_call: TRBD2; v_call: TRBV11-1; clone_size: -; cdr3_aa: CASSFTSGEYQETQYF; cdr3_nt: TGTGCCAGCAGCTTCACTAGCGGGGAGTACCAAGAGACCCAGTACTTC
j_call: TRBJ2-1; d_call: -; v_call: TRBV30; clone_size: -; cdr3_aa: CAWAKLGGSSYNEQFF; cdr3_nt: TGTGCCTGGGCCAAACTAGGGGGGAGCTCCTACAATGAGCAGTTCTTC
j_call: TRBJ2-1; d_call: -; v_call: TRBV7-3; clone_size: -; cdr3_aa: CASSFDRANEQFF; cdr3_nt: TGTGCCAGCAGCTTCGACCGGGCTAATGAGCAGTTCTTC
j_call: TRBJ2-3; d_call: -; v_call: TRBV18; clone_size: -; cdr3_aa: CASSRRDTSTDTQYF; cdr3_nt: TGTGCCAGCTCACGCCGGGACACTAGCACAGATACGCAGTATTTT
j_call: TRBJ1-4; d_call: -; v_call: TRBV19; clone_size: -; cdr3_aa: CASSIGYSAATNEKLFF; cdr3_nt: TGTGCCAGTAGTATAGGTTACAGCGCGGCAACTAATGAAAAACTGTTTTTT
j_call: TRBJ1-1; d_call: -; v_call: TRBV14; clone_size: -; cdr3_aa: CASSGQLNTEAFF; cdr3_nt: TGTGCCAGCAGTGGACAGCTGAACACTGAAGCTTTCTTT
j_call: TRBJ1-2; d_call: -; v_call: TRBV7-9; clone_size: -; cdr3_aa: CASSLVPGNYGYTF; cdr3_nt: TGTGCCAGCAGCTTAGTCCCAGGGAACTATGGCTACACCTTC
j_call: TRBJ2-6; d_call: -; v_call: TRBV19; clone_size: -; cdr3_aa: CASSTTIGRSSGANVLTF; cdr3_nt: TGTGCCAGTAGTACCACTATCGGACGGAGCTCTGGGGCCAACGTCCTGACTTTC
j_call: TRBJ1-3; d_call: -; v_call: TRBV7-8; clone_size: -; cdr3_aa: CASSFGGNTIYF; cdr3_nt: TGTGCCAGCAGCTTTGGAGGAAACACCATATATTTT
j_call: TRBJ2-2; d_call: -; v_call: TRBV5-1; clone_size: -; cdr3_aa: CASSLEWGSGELFF; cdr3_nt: TGCGCCAGCAGCTTGGAATGGGGGTCCGGGGAGCTGTTTTTT
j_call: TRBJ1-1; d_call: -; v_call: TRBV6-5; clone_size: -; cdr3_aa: CASRTTQGSNTEAFF; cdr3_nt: TGTGCCAGCAGGACCACCCAGGGATCGAACACTGAAGCTTTCTTT
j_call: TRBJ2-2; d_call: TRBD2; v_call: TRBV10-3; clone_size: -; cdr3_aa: CAISEPGLAGNTGELFF; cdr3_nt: TGTGCCATCAGTGAGCCGGGACTAGCGGGGAACACCGGGGAGCTGTTTTTT
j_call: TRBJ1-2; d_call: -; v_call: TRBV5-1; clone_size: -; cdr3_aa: CASMGQGSANYGYTF; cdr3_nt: TGCGCCAGCATGGGCCAGGGATCAGCTAACTATGGCTACACCTTC
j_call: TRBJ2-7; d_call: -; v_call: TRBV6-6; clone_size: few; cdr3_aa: CASSPLISGYEQYF; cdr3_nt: TGTGCCAGCAGCCCCCTGATTTCGGGCTACGAGCAGTACTTC
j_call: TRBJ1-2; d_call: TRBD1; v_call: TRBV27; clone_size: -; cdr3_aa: CASSLSGTGSTYGYTF; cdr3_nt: TGTGCCAGCAGTTTATCAGGGACAGGCAGTACCTATGGCTACACCTTC
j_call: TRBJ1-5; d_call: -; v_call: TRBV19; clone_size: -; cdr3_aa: CASSMNQVRGNQPQHF; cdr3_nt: TGTGCCAGTAGTATGAATCAGGTAAGGGGCAATCAGCCCCAGCATTTT
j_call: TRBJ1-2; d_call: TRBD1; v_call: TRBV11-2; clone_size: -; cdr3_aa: CASSSDPGQGASGYTF; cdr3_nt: TGTGCCAGCAGCTCGGATCCGGGACAGGGGGCTAGTGGCTACACCTTC
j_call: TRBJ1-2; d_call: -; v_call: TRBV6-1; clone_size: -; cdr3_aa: CASKPVIYGYTF; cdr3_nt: TGTGCCAGCAAACCCGTAATCTATGGCTACACCTTC
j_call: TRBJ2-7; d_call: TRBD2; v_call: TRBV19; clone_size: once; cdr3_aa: CASSSFSGGYEQYF; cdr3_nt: TGTGCCAGTAGTTCATTTAGCGGGGGTTACGAGCAGTACTTC
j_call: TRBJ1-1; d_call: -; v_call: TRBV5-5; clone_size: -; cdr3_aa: CASSSHRAGNTEAFF; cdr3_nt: TGTGCCAGCAGCTCACACAGGGCTGGGAACACTGAAGCTTTCTTT
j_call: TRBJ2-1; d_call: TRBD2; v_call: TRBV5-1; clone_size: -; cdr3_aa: CASSFRGSGGHEQFF; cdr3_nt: TGCGCCAGCAGCTTCCGGGGTAGCGGGGGCCATGAGCAGTTCTTC
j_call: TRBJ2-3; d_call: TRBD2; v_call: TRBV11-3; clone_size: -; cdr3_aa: CASSTNLAAPQYF; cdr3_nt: TGTGCCAGCAGCACCAACCTAGCGGCGCCGCAGTATTTT
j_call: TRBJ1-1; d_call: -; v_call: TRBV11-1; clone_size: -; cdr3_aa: CASSLGQRTEAFF; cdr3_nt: TGTGCCAGCAGCTTAGGACAAAGGACTGAAGCTTTCTTT
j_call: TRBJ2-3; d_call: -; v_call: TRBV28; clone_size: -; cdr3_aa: CASSLRGVNPYF; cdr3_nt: TGTGCCAGCAGTTTGAGGGGGGTTAATCCGTATTTT
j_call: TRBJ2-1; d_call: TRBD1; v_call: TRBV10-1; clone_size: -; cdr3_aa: CASNPGTAFNEQFF; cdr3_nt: TGCGCCAGCAATCCCGGGACAGCCTTCAATGAGCAGTTCTTC
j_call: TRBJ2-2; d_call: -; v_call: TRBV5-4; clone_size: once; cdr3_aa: CASRTGGGELFF; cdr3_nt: TGTGCCAGCAGGACCGGGGGCGGGGAGCTGTTTTTT